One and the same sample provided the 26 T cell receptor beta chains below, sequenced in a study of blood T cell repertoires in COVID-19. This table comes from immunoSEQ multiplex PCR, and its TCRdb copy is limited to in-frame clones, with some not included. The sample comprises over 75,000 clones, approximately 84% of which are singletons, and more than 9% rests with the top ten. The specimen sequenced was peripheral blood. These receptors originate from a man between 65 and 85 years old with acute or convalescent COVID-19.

DNA of the CDR3: TGTGCCAGCAGGGGCTTGCGGAGGGAGGGGGACTATGGCTACACCTTC. It is translated as CASRGLRREGDYGYTF. The genes are TRBV5-6 and TRBJ1-2; tentative D call: TRBD1 (6 bases). Looked up from germline, CDR1 is SGHDT and CDR2 is YYEEEE. The CDR3 covers 16 residues. Trimming took 5 bases from V and 3 from J, leaving 20 bases between them.

The CDR3 coding sequence is TGTGCCAGCAGCTTATATTCAGATACGCAGTATTTT. This codes for CASSLYSDTQYF. The chain uses TRBV11-2 and TRBJ2-3; no reliable D call. CDR1 and CDR2 (germline): SGHAT, FQNNGV. V lost 2 bases and J 4 bases, leaving 4 bases between the germline ends. CDR3 length: 12 residues.

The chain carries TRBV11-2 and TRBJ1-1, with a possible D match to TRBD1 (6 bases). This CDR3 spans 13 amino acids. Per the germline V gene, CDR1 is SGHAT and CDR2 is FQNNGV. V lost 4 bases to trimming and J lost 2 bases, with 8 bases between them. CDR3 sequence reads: CASSSDSNTEAFF. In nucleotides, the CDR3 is TGTGCCAGCAGCTCGGACAGCAACACTGAAGCTTTCTTT.

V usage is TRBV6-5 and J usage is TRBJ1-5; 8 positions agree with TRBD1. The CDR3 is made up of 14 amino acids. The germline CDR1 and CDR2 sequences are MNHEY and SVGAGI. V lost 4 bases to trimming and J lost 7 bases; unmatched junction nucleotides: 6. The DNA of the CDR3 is TGTGCCAGCAGTTCCTCGACAGGGGCCCAGCCCCAGCATTTT. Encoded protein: CASSSSTGAQPQHF.

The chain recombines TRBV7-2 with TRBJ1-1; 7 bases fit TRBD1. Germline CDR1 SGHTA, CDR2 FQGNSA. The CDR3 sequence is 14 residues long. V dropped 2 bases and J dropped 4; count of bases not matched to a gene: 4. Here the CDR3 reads CASSLIPGGTEAFF. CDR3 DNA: TGTGCCAGCAGCTTAATTCCAGGGGGCACTGAAGCTTTCTTT.

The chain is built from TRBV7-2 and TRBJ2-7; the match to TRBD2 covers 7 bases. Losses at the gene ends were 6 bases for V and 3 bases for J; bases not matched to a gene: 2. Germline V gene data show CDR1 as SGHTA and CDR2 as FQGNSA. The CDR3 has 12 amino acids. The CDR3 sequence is CASRGRGYEQYF. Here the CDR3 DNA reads TGTGCCAGCAGAGGGAGGGGCTACGAGCAGTACTTC. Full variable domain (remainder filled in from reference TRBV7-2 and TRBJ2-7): GAGVSQSPSNKVTEKGKDVELRCDPISGHTALYWYRQSLGQGLEFLIYFQGNSAPDKSGLPSDRFSAERTGGSVSTLTIQRTQQEDSAVYLCASRGRGYEQYFGPGTRLTVT.

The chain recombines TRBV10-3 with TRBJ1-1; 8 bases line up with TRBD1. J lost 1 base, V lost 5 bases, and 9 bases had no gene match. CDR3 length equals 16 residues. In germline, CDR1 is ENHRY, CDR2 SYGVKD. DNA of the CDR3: TGTGCCATCAGTACTGCGACAGGGGAGGGGAACACTGAAGCTTTCTTT. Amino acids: CAISTATGEGNTEAFF.

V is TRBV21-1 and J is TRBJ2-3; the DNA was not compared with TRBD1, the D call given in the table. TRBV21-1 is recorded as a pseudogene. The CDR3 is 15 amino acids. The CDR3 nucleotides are TGTGCCAGCAGCACCCGGGACAGCTCCACAGATACGCAGTATTTT. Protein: CASSTRDSSTDTQYF.

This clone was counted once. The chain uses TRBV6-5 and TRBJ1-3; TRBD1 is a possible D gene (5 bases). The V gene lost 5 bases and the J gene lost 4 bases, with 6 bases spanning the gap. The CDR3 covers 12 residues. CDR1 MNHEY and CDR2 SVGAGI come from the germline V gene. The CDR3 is CASSRTGNTIYF. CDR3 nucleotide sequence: TGTGCCAGCAGTCGGACAGGAAACACCATATATTTT.

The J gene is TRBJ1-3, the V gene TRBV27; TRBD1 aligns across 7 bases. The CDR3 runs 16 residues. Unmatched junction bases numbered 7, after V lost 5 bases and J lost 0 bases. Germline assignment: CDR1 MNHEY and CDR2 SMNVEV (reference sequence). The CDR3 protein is CASSGTDPSSGNTIYF. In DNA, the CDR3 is TGTGCCAGCAGTGGGACAGACCCTAGCTCTGGAAACACCATATATTTT.

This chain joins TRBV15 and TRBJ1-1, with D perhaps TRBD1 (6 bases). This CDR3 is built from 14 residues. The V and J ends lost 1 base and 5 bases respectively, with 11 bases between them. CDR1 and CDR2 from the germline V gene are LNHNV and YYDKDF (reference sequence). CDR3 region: CATSRVGGDTEAFF. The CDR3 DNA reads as TGTGCCACCAGCAGAGTAGGGGGAGATACTGAAGCTTTCTTT.

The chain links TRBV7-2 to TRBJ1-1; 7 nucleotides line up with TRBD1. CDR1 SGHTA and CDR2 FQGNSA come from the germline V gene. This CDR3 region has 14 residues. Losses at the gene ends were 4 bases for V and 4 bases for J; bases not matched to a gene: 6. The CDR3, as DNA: TGTGCCAGCAGCTGGCGACAGGGAGGCACTGAAGCTTTCTTT. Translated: CASSWRQGGTEAFF. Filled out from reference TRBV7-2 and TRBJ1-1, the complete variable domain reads GAGVSQSPSNKVTEKGKDVELRCDPISGHTALYWYRQSLGQGLEFLIYFQGNSAPDKSGLPSDRFSAERTGGSVSTLTIQRTQQEDSAVYLCASSWRQGGTEAFFGQGTRLTVV.

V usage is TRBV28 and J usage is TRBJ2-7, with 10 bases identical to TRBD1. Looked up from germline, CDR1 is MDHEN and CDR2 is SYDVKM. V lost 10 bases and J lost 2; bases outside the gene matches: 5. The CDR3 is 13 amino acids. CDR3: CATGQGVTYEQYF. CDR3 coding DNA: TGTGCCACAGGACAGGGGGTAACCTACGAGCAGTACTTC.

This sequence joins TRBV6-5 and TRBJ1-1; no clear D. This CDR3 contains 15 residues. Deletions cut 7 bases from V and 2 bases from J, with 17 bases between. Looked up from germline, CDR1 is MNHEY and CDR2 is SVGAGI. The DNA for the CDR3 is TGTGCCAGCAACCCACTACGGGGTCCAAACACTGAAGCTTTCTTT. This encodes CASNPLRGPNTEAFF.

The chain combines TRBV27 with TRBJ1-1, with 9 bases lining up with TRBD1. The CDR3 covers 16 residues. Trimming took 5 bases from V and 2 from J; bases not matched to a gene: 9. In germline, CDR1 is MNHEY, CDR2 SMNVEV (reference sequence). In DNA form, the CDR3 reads TGTGCCAGCAGTCCCTGGGACAGGGTTGGTAACACTGAAGCTTTCTTT. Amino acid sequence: CASSPWDRVGNTEAFF.

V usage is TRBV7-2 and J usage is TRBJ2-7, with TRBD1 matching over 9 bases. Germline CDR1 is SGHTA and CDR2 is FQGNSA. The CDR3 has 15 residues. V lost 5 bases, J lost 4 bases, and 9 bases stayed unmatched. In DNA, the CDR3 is TGTGCCAGCAGCCTTGACAGGGGGGAGATGTACGAGCAGTACTTC. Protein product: CASSLDRGEMYEQYF.

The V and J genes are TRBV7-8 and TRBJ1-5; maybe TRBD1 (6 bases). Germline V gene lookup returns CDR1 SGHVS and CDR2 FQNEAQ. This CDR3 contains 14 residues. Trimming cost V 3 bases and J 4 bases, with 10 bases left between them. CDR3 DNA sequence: TGTGCCAGCAGCTTTGGACAGCGTAATCAGCCCCAGCATTTT. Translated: CASSFGQRNQPQHF.

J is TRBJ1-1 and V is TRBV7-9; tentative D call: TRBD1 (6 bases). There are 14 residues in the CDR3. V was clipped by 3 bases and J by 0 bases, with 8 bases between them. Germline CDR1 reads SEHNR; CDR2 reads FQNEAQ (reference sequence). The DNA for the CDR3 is TGTGCCAGCAGCTTGACAGGAATGAACACTGAAGCTTTCTTT. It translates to CASSLTGMNTEAFF.

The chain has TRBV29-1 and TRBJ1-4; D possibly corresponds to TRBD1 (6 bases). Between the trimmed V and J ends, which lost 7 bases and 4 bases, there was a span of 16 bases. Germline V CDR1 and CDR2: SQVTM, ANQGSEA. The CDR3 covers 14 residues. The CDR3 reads CSASTQGRNEKLFF. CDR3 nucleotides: TGCAGCGCTTCGACACAGGGACGTAATGAAAAACTGTTTTTT.

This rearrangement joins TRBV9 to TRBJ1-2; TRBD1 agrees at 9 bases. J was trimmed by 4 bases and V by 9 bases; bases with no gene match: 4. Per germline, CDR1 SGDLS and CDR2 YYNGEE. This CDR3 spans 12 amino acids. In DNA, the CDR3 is TGTGCCAACCCGACAGGGGGCTATGGCTACACCTTC. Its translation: CANPTGGYGYTF.

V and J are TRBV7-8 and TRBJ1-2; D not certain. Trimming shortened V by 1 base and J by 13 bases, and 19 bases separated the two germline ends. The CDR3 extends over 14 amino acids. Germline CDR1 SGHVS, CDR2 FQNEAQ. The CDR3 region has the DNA TGTGCCAGCAGCTTAGTCTCACTCCTGGGAGCGCTCACCTTC. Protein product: CASSLVSLLGALTF.

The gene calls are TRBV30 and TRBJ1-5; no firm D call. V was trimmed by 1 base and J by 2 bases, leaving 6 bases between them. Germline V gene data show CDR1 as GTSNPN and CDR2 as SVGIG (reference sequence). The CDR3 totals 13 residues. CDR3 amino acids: CAWSARGNQPQHF. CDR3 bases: TGTGCCTGGAGTGCCCGGGGCAATCAGCCCCAGCATTTT.

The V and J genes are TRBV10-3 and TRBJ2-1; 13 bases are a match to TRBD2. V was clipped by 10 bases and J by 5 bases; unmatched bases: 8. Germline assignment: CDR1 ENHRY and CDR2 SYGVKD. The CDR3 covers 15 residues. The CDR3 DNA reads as TGTGCCACAAGACTAGCGGGGGGCCTGCACAATGAGCAGTTCTTC. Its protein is CATRLAGGLHNEQFF.

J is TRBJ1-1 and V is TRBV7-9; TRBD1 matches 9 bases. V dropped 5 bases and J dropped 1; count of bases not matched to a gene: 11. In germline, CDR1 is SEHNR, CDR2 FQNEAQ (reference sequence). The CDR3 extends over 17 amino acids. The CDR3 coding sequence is TGTGCCAGCAGCAAAACCGGGACAGGGATTCGGAACACTGAAGCTTTCTTT. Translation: CASSKTGTGIRNTEAFF.

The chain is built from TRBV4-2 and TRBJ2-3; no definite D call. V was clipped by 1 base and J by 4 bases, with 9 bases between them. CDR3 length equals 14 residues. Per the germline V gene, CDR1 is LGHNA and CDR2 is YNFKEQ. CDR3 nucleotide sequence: TGTGCCAGCAGCCAAGGTCTAGATCCAGATACGCAGTATTTT. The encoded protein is CASSQGLDPDTQYF.

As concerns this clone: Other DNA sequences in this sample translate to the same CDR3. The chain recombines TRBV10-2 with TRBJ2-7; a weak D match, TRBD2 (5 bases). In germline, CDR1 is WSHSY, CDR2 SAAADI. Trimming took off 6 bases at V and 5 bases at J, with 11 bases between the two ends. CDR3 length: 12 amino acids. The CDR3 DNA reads TGCGCCAGCAGCAGTGGAGGAAACGAGCAGTACTTC. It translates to CASSSGGNEQYF.